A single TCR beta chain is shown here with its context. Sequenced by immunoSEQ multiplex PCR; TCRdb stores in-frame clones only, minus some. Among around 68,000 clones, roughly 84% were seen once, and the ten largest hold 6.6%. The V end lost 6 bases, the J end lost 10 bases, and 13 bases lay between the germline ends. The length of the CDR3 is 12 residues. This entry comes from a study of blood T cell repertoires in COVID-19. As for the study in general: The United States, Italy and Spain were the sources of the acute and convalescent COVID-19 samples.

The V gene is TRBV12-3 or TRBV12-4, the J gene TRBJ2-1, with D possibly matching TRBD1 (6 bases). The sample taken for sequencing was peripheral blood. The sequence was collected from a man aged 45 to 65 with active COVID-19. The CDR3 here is CASRPSGAEQFF. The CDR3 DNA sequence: TGTGCCAGCAGACCCTCAGGGGCCGAGCAGTTCTTC.